Listed below are T cell receptor beta chains from one sample, sequenced in a study of cytomegalovirus exposure and HLA in healthy donors. Generated by immunoSEQ multiplex PCR, the TCRdb table keeps only in-frame clones and is missing some. The table has over 200,000 clones, around 86% seen once. Material for sequencing was PBMCs. The receptors were gathered from a woman between 18 and 30 years old in good health and CMV-seropositive. Each CDR3 is given with its conserved first and last residue. Fields, in order: CDR3 protein, CDR3 DNA, D gene, V gene, J gene. D genes are given only for firm matches.

CDR3aa: CASIITYEQYF
CDR3nt: TGTGCCAGCATTATTACCTACGAGCAGTACTTC
d_gene: -
v_gene: TRBV27
j_gene: TRBJ2-7

CDR3aa: CASSSLRGIGDEQYF
CDR3nt: TGCGCCAGCAGCTCCCTCCGGGGTATTGGGGACGAGCAGTACTTC
d_gene: -
v_gene: TRBV5-1
j_gene: TRBJ2-7

CDR3aa: CASSTRGPREQYF
CDR3nt: TGTGCCAGTAGCACCAGGGGGCCTCGCGAGCAGTACTTC
d_gene: TRBD1
v_gene: TRBV19
j_gene: TRBJ2-7

CDR3aa: CASSYTDLAGDPNEQFF
CDR3nt: TGTGCCAGCAGCTATACAGATCTAGCGGGAGATCCCAATGAGCAGTTCTTC
d_gene: TRBD2
v_gene: TRBV7-6
j_gene: TRBJ2-1

CDR3aa: CASTVNTQYF
CDR3nt: TGTGCCAGCACGGTTAATACGCAGTATTTT
d_gene: -
v_gene: TRBV2
j_gene: TRBJ2-3

CDR3aa: CASSLVSRQVFLTDTQYF
CDR3nt: TGTGCCAGCAGTTTAGTGAGCAGGCAAGTTTTCCTCACAGATACGCAGTATTTT
d_gene: -
v_gene: TRBV28
j_gene: TRBJ2-3

CDR3aa: CASSLDLGQTDEQFF
CDR3nt: TGTGCCAGCAGTCTCGACCTGGGGCAGACTGATGAGCAGTTCTTC
d_gene: -
v_gene: TRBV27
j_gene: TRBJ2-1

CDR3aa: CASSPSSGSNEQFF
CDR3nt: TGTGCCAGCAGCCCTTCTAGCGGGAGTAATGAGCAGTTCTTC
d_gene: TRBD2
v_gene: TRBV7-3
j_gene: TRBJ2-1

CDR3aa: CASRLSGREAFF
CDR3nt: TGTGCCAGTCGTCTGAGCGGTCGTGAAGCTTTCTTT
d_gene: -
v_gene: TRBV27
j_gene: TRBJ1-1

CDR3aa: CASSVVHGGGLAGWVGELFF
CDR3nt: TGTGCCAGCAGCGTAGTACATGGAGGAGGACTAGCGGGATGGGTCGGGGAGCTGTTTTTT
d_gene: TRBD2
v_gene: TRBV9
j_gene: TRBJ2-2

CDR3aa: CASSLWGTGNDGELFF
CDR3nt: TGTGCCAGCAGCTTATGGGGGACAGGGAATGACGGGGAGCTGTTTTTT
d_gene: TRBD1
v_gene: TRBV11-2
j_gene: TRBJ2-2

CDR3aa: CAITRGQSNTEAFF
CDR3nt: TGTGCCATCACCCGGGGACAGTCGAACACTGAAGCTTTCTTT
d_gene: TRBD1
v_gene: TRBV10-3
j_gene: TRBJ1-1

CDR3aa: CASSLASGFTTDTQYF
CDR3nt: TGCGCCAGCAGCTTGGCTAGCGGGTTTACCACAGATACGCAGTATTTT
d_gene: TRBD2
v_gene: TRBV5-1
j_gene: TRBJ2-3

CDR3aa: CASSSQGRAGRETQYF
CDR3nt: TGTGCCAGCAGTTCACAGGGACGAGCCGGGAGGGAGACCCAGTACTTC
d_gene: -
v_gene: TRBV25-1
j_gene: TRBJ2-5

CDR3aa: CASSLGAGMGTGELFF
CDR3nt: TGTGCCAGCAGCTTAGGGGCAGGGATGGGCACCGGGGAGCTGTTTTTT
d_gene: -
v_gene: TRBV7-3
j_gene: TRBJ2-2

CDR3aa: CASSADRGNYPGNTIYF
CDR3nt: TGTGCCAGCAGTGCAGACAGGGGCAATTACCCTGGAAACACCATATATTTT
d_gene: TRBD1
v_gene: TRBV28
j_gene: TRBJ1-3